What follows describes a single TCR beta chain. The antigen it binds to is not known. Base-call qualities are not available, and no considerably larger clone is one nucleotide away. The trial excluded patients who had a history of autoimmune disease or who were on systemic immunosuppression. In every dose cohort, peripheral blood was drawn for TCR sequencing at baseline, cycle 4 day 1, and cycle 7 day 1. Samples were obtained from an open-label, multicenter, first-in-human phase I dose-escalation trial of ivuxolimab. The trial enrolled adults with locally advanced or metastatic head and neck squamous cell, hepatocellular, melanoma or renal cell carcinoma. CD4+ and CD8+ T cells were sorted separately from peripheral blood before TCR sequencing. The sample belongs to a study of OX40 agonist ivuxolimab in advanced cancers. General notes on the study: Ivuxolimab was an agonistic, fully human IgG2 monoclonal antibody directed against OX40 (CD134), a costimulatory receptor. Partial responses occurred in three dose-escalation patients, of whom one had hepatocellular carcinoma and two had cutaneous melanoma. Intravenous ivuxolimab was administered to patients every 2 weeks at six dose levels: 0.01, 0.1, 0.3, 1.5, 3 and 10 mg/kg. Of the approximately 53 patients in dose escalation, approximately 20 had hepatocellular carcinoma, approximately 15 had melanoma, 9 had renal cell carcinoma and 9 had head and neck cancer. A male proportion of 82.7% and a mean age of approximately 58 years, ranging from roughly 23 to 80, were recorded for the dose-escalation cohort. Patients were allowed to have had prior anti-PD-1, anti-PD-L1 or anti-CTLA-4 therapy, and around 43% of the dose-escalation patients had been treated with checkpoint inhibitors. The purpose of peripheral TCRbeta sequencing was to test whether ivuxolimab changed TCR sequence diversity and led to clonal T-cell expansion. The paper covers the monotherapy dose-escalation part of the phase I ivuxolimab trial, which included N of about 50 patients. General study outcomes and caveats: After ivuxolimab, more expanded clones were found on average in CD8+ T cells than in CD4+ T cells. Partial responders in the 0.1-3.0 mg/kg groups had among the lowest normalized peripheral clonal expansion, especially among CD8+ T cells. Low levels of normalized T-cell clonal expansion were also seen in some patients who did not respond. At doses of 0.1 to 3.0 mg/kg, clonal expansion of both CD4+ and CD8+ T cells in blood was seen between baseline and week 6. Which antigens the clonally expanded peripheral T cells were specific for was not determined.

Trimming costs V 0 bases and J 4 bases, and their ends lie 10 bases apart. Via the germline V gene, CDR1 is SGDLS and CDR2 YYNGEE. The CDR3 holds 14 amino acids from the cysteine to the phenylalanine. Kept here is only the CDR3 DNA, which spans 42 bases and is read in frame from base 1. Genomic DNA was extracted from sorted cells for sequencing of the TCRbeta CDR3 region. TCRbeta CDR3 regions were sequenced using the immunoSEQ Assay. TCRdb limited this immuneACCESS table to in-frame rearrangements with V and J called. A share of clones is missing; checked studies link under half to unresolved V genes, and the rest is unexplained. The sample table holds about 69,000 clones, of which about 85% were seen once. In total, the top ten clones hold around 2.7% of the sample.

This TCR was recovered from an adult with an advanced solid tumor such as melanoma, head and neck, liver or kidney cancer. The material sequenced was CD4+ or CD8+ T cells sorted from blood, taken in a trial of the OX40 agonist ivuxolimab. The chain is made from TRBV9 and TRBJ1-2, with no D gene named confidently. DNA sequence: TGTGCCAGCAGCGTAGAGGCAGTCTCCTATGGCTACACCTTC. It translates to CASSVEAVSYGYTF. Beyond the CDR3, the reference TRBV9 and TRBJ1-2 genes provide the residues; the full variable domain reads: DSGVTQTPKHLITATGQRVTLRCSPRSGDLSVYWYQQSLDQGLQFLIQYYNGEERAKGNILERFSAQQFPDLHSELNLSSLELGDSALYFCASSVEAVSYGYTFGSGTRLTVV.